This paragraph reports one T cell receptor (beta chain). V shed 5 bases, J shed 3 bases, and the junction held 4 bases outside the gene matches. Germline V gene sequence: CDR1 SGHRS, CDR2 YFSETQ. This CDR3 contains 14 residues. This entry belongs to a study of blood T cell repertoires in COVID-19. Study as a whole: Nucleic acid was either cDNA or gDNA, and it came from T cells, B-cell-depleted T cells, or PBMCs.

The data were produced by immunoSEQ multiplex PCR, yet TCRdb's version contains in-frame clones alone and is incomplete. The profile shows 250,000 or so clones, 85% to 90% of them singletons. This TCR was recovered from a woman aged 35 to 49 who had recovered from COVID-19. Sequenced sample: peripheral blood. The rearrangement uses TRBV5-1 and TRBJ1-4; 7 positions match TRBD1. CDR3 in DNA: TGCGCCAGCAGGGTGACAGGGCCTAATGAAAAACTGTTTTTT. It translates to CASRVTGPNEKLFF.